The sequence of this T cell receptor (beta chain) was determined in a study of blood T cell repertoires in COVID-19. Study-level background: In each case, the material was cDNA or gDNA derived from T cells, B-cell-depleted T cells, or PBMCs.

This clone is a singleton in its sample. Trimming shortened V by 3 bases and J by 3 bases, and 3 bases separated the two germline ends. CDR1 is KGHSH, CDR2 LQKENI, per germline. The CDR3 totals 12 residues. Libraries were prepared by immunoSEQ multiplex PCR; TCRdb keeps only in-frame clonotypes and omits some of them. This table holds roughly 57,000 clones, less than 85% found once. This TCR was sampled from a woman in her seventies with acute or convalescent COVID-19. The sample consisted of peripheral blood. The chain combines TRBV18 with TRBJ2-4; D remains ambiguous. This chain's CDR3 is CASSPIKNIQYF. CDR3 DNA sequence: TGTGCCAGCTCACCTATCAAAAACATTCAGTACTTC.